The clone carrying this T cell receptor beta chain was seen a single time. The antigen is unknown. These data are taken from a study of post-analysis software for immune sequencing data. The study's findings and limits: In patients, TRBV5-6, TRBV5-1 and TRBV20-1 belonged to roughly 5 TRBV segments found more frequently than in controls. In multiple sclerosis, normalized Chao1 diversity was significantly below that of controls. Pronounced co-clustering by F measure was evident among identically batched samples.

The CDR3 runs 16 residues. V lost 3 bases to trimming and J lost 2 bases; unmatched junction nucleotides: 6. Libraries were made from TCR beta cDNA, and they carried unique molecular identifiers. One entry per CDR3 protein, called by TCRdb with MiXCR from the PCR reads. There are 750,000 to 950,000 distinct CDR3 sequences in the sample; approximately 53% occur only once, and 4% to 5.5% lies in the top ten. The sequence derives from a girl between 10 and 17 years old with multiple sclerosis. The source material was blood. This chain uses TRBV12-3 or TRBV12-4 with TRBJ2-1; 8 bases map to TRBD2. CDR3 residues: CASSLLGRGAYNEQFF. DNA for the CDR3: TGTGCCAGCAGTTTGCTAGGGCGGGGGGCCTACAATGAGCAGTTCTTC.